One and the same sample provided the 28 T cell receptor beta chains below, sequenced in a study of a mutant IDH1 vaccine in newly diagnosed glioma. The antigens of these receptors remain unknown. Measured with immunoSEQ multiplex PCR; TCRdb has only the in-frame clones, and not every one. The sample has 53,000 or so clones, 65% to 80% seen once. Sample time point: week 35, safety follow-up. The investigators gave 300 ug of mutant IDH1 20-mer peptide in each vaccine dose, together with topical imiquimod. Sample: PBMCs, taken from a glioma patient whose treatment included an IDH1 peptide vaccine. The receptors come from a man in his forties with glioma.

The chain employs TRBV6-5 and TRBJ1-2; perhaps TRBD1 as D (5 bases). V was cut by 6 bases and J by 8 bases, with 16 bases left in between. The CDR3 is 13 amino acids. The germline V gene encodes CDR1 MNHEY and CDR2 SVGAGI. The CDR3 loop is CASSADSSRGYTF. The CDR3 bases are TGTGCCAGCAGCGCCGACAGCTCGCGAGGCTACACCTTC.

In its sample, this clone was seen a few times. The chain joins TRBV9 to TRBJ2-7, with D possibly being TRBD1 or TRBD2 (5 bases each). CDR1 is SGDLS, CDR2 YYNGEE, per germline. Trimming shortened V by 0 bases and J by 0 bases, and 10 bases separated the two germline ends. The CDR3 extends over 15 amino acids. DNA for the CDR3: TGTGCCAGCAGCGTAGATGGGGGAAGCTCCTACGAGCAGTACTTC. Translating gives CASSVDGGSSYEQYF.

In DNA, the CDR3 is TGCAGCGTTGCGGGCGGTAGCACAGATACGCAGTATTTT. Its protein product is CSVAGGSTDTQYF. The chain combines TRBV29-1 with TRBJ2-3; no reliable D call. This CDR3 spans 13 amino acids. V was clipped by 4 bases and J by 0 bases, with 8 bases between them. From germline, CDR1 is SQVTM and CDR2 ANQGSEA.

V is TRBV6-5 and J is TRBJ1-5, with 7 bases aligning to TRBD1. The CDR3 extends over 14 amino acids. The V and J ends lost 2 bases and 7 bases, in that order; junction bases with no gene match: 5. Germline V gene sequence: CDR1 MNHEY, CDR2 SVGAGI. The CDR3 DNA reads TGTGCCAGCAGTTACCAAACAGGGGTGCAGCCCCAGCATTTT. This translates into CASSYQTGVQPQHF.

The chain couples TRBV5-6 to TRBJ1-2; D uncertain. V dropped 0 bases and J dropped 1 base, with 10 bases sitting between them. CDR1 and CDR2 (germline): SGHDT, YYEEEE. The CDR3 extends over 15 amino acids. CDR3 sequence reads: CASSLGLGINYGYTF. The CDR3 DNA follows: TGTGCCAGCAGCTTGGGACTGGGGATTAACTATGGCTACACCTTC.

V is TRBV9 and J is TRBJ1-6, with TRBD1 matching 10 bases. CDR1 SGDLS and CDR2 YYNGEE come from the germline V gene. The CDR3 loop spans 15 amino acids. V shed 3 bases and J 7 bases; nucleotides not matched to a gene: 4. Here the CDR3 DNA reads TGTGCCAGCAGCGCCGGACAGGGGGGCAATTCACCCCTCCACTTT. This codes for CASSAGQGGNSPLHF.

The chain couples TRBV2 to TRBJ1-2, with a weak D call TRBD1 (6 bases). The CDR3 covers 14 residues. CDR1 SNHLY and CDR2 FYNNEI come from the germline V gene. V shed 8 bases and J shed 0 bases, with 13 bases lying between them. The DNA of the CDR3 is TGTGCCAGCGGCTCACAGGGAACTAACTATGGCTACACCTTC. Protein sequence: CASGSQGTNYGYTF.

The chain recombines TRBV2 with TRBJ2-3; 7 bases fit TRBD1. The CDR3 length is 14 residues. Trimming cost V 6 bases and J 2 bases; bases outside gene matches: 5. Germline CDR1 reads SNHLY; CDR2 reads FYNNEI. CDR3 residues: CASSRTGPTDTQYF. The CDR3 coding sequence is TGTGCCAGCAGCCGGACAGGCCCCACAGATACGCAGTATTTT.

The V and J genes are TRBV10-3 and TRBJ1-6; 8 bases line up with TRBD1. V was pared by 9 bases and J by 3 bases, with 4 bases of the junction left unmatched. The CDR3 runs to 14 residues. Per the germline V gene, CDR1 is ENHRY and CDR2 is SYGVKD. The CDR3 nucleotides read TGTGCCATAGGACAGGGCGACTATAATTCACCCCTCCACTTT. Translation gives CAIGQGDYNSPLHF.

This chain uses TRBV7-9 with TRBJ2-1, with 10 nucleotides matching TRBD1. J was trimmed by 6 bases and V by 2 bases; bases with no gene match: 4. Per the germline V gene, CDR1 is SEHNR and CDR2 is FQNEAQ (reference sequence). The length of the CDR3 is 15 residues. In DNA, the CDR3 is TGTGCCAGCAGCTTACTCTGGACAGGGGGCAATGAGCAGTTCTTC. This codes for CASSLLWTGGNEQFF.

The chain employs TRBV6-5 and TRBJ1-1; no definite D call. Per germline, CDR1 MNHEY and CDR2 SVGAGI. CDR3 length equals 13 residues. The germline V and J ends were trimmed by 2 bases and 1 base, with 5 bases remaining between them. CDR3 residues: CASSYRPNTEAFF. Here the CDR3 DNA reads TGTGCCAGCAGTTACCGGCCGAACACTGAAGCTTTCTTT.

The gene calls are TRBV7-2 and TRBJ1-6, with TRBD1 identical over 7 bases. V shed 5 bases, J shed 5 bases, and the junction held 3 bases outside the gene matches. Germline V gene lookup returns CDR1 SGHTA and CDR2 FQGNSA. The CDR3 runs 14 residues. The CDR3 sequence: CASSPQGNNSPLHF. The CDR3 nucleotides are TGTGCCAGCAGCCCACAGGGGAATAATTCACCCCTCCACTTT.

This chain links TRBV7-9 with TRBJ2-2; D unresolved. CDR3 length: 13 residues. The ends were cut back, 2 bases at V and 2 bases at J, with 3 bases in the middle. Germline CDR1 reads SEHNR; CDR2 reads FQNEAQ (reference sequence). CDR3 bases: TGTGCCAGCAGCTTATTCAACACCGGGGAGCTGTTTTTT. It codes for CASSLFNTGELFF.

V usage is TRBV5-8 and J usage is TRBJ1-5; TRBD1 agrees at 7 bases. V shed 7 bases, J shed 1 base, and the junction held 8 bases outside the gene matches. Germline loops: CDR1 SGHTS, CDR2 YDEGEE. This CDR3 is built from 15 residues. The CDR3 sequence: CASGGGQSSNQPQHF. The CDR3, as DNA: TGTGCCAGCGGTGGGGGACAGTCAAGCAATCAGCCCCAGCATTTT.

This chain connects TRBV15 to TRBJ1-2; D gene uncertain. Trimming left V 0 bases short and J 4 bases short, with 15 bases between. This CDR3 has 16 amino acids. Germline values: CDR1 LNHNV, CDR2 YYDKDF (reference sequence). The CDR3 is CATSRDGHGISYGYTF. CDR3 DNA sequence: TGTGCCACCAGCAGAGATGGTCACGGGATCAGCTATGGCTACACCTTC.

A single count supports this clone. The rearrangement uses TRBV7-9 and TRBJ2-7; D unclear. CDR3 length: 13 amino acids. Trimming shortened V by 6 bases and J by 9 bases, and 18 bases separated the two germline ends. Per germline, CDR1 SEHNR and CDR2 FQNEAQ (reference sequence). CDR3 coding DNA: TGTGCCAGCAGGAGGTTGGTAGAGAGCTGGCAGTACTTC. It yields the protein CASRRLVESWQYF. Based on the CDR3 plus reference TRBV7-9 and TRBJ2-7, the full variable domain is DTGVSQNPRHKITKRGQNVTFRCDPISEHNRLYWYRQTLGQGPEFLTYFQNEAQLEKSRLLSDRFSAERPKGSFSTLEIQRTEQGDSAMYLCASRRLVESWQYFGPGTRLTVT.

The V gene is TRBV6-5, the J gene TRBJ1-2; D is unclear. The CDR3 extends over 11 amino acids. The V end lost 9 bases, the J end lost 4 bases, and 9 bases lay between the germline ends. Germline V CDR1 and CDR2: MNHEY, SVGAGI. The CDR3: CASGLLYGYTF. The CDR3 DNA sequence: TGTGCCAGTGGACTGCTCTATGGCTACACCTTC.

In its sample, this clone was seen a few times. V usage is TRBV4-1 and J usage is TRBJ1-6; no firm D call. Trimming took 1 base from V and 8 from J, leaving 6 bases between them. Germline values: CDR1 MGHRA, CDR2 YSYEKL. The CDR3 totals 13 residues. The chain's CDR3 is CASSQARDSPLHF. DNA for the CDR3: TGCGCCAGCAGCCAAGCGCGGGATTCACCCCTCCACTTT.

The chain couples TRBV19 to TRBJ2-5, with D possibly being TRBD2 (5 bases). The germline V and J ends were trimmed by 5 bases and 5 bases, with 15 bases remaining between them. CDR3 length: 14 amino acids. The germline V gene encodes CDR1 LNHDA and CDR2 SQIVND (reference sequence). The CDR3 spells CASSPGGSEETQYF. CDR3 coding DNA: TGTGCCAGTAGTCCCGGAGGATCAGAGGAGACCCAGTACTTC.

J is TRBJ1-4 and V is TRBV5-4; weak D call: TRBD1 (5 bases). CDR1 and CDR2 (germline): SGHNT, YYREEE (reference sequence). The CDR3 spans 14 residues. Trimming left V 0 bases short and J 8 bases short, with 11 bases between. CDR3 bases: TGTGCCAGCAGCTTGGGGCAGGGTGGCGAAAAACTGTTTTTT. It encodes CASSLGQGGEKLFF. Complete variable domain (other parts from reference TRBV5-4 and TRBJ1-4): ETGVTQSPTHLIKTRGQQVTLRCSSQSGHNTVSWYQQALGQGPQFIFQYYREEENGRGNFPPRFSGLQFPNYSSELNVNALELDDSALYLCASSLGQGGEKLFFGSGTQLSVL.

This CDR3 reads CASSLGFGNQPQHF. CDR3 DNA: TGTGCCAGCAGCTTAGGTTTTGGCAATCAGCCCCAGCATTTT. This chain links TRBV7-6 with TRBJ1-5; unclear D gene. This CDR3 is built from 14 residues. Germline CDR1 is SGHVS and CDR2 is FNYEAQ. V was shortened by 1 base and J by 2 bases, with 6 bases between the two germline ends.

This clone has just one count. V is TRBV6-1 and J is TRBJ1-5; 8 bases fit TRBD1. CDR1 is MNHNS and CDR2 is SASEGT in the germline V gene. The CDR3 has 15 amino acids. J was trimmed by 5 bases and V by 5 bases; bases with no gene match: 8. Here the CDR3 reads CASSTLDRVDQPQHF. The CDR3 DNA reads TGTGCCAGCAGTACCCTGGACAGGGTCGATCAGCCCCAGCATTTT.

The rearrangement joins TRBV18 to TRBJ2-7; maybe TRBD2 (6 bases). V was cut by 0 bases and J by 10 bases, with 22 bases left in between. Germline CDR1 is KGHSH and CDR2 is LQKENI. This CDR3 is 16 amino acids long. The CDR3 DNA reads as TGTGCCAGCTCACCACCCCCCGGGGCTGGGAGGATTGAACAGTACTTC. Translation gives CASSPPPGAGRIEQYF.

The chain is built from TRBV19 and TRBJ1-5; the match to TRBD1 covers 8 bases. The CDR3 consists of 17 residues. The germline V gene encodes CDR1 LNHDA and CDR2 SQIVND (reference sequence). J gave up 2 bases and V 3 bases, and 9 bases lay outside the gene matches. CDR3 amino acids: CASSIGTGGIGNQPQHF. CDR3 nucleotides: TGTGCCAGTAGTATCGGGACAGGAGGGATCGGCAATCAGCCCCAGCATTTT.

V gene TRBV2 combines with J gene TRBJ2-7; 8 bases align to TRBD1. The germline V gene has CDR1 SNHLY and CDR2 FYNNEI. The CDR3 length is 14 residues. The trim removed 4 bases at V and 4 bases at J, leaving 6 bases unmatched. CDR3 coding DNA: TGTGCCAGCAGTGTGGAGCAGGGGGCATACGAGCAGTACTTC. Encoded protein: CASSVEQGAYEQYF. Combining the CDR3 with reference TRBV2 and TRBJ2-7 gives the whole variable domain EPEVTQTPSHQVTQMGQEVILRCVPISNHLYFYWYRQILGQKVEFLVSFYNNEISEKSEIFDDQFSVERPDGSNFTLKIRSTKLEDSAMYFCASSVEQGAYEQYFGPGTRLTVT.

The V and J genes are TRBV4-2 and TRBJ2-4, with TRBD1 matching 9 bases. The ends lost 1 base at V and 5 bases at J; junction bases unmatched: 6. Germline lookup yields CDR1 LGHNA and CDR2 YNFKEQ. This CDR3 contains 16 residues. CDR3 DNA sequence: TGTGCCAGCAGCCAAGGGACAGGGGAAGGTCAAAACATTCAGTACTTC. As protein: CASSQGTGEGQNIQYF.

Sample share makes this clone medium-sized. The chain joins TRBV6-5 to TRBJ2-2; 10 positions agree with TRBD1. V gave up 8 bases and J gave up 5 bases; unmatched junction bases: 5. This CDR3 has 14 amino acids. In germline, CDR1 is MNHEY, CDR2 SVGAGI. CDR3 sequence reads: CASFGQGETGELFF. DNA for the CDR3: TGTGCCAGCTTCGGACAGGGGGAGACCGGGGAGCTGTTTTTT.

The chain couples TRBV30 to TRBJ2-5; D unresolved. The V gene lost 4 bases and the J gene lost 1 base, with 22 bases spanning the gap. The length of the CDR3 is 17 residues. Germline-derived CDR1 and CDR2 are GTSNPN and SVGIG (reference sequence). The CDR3 DNA sequence: TGTGCCTGGACCCTCCCCCCCGGACCGGCCCCCCAAGAGACCCAGTACTTC. Protein sequence: CAWTLPPGPAPQETQYF.